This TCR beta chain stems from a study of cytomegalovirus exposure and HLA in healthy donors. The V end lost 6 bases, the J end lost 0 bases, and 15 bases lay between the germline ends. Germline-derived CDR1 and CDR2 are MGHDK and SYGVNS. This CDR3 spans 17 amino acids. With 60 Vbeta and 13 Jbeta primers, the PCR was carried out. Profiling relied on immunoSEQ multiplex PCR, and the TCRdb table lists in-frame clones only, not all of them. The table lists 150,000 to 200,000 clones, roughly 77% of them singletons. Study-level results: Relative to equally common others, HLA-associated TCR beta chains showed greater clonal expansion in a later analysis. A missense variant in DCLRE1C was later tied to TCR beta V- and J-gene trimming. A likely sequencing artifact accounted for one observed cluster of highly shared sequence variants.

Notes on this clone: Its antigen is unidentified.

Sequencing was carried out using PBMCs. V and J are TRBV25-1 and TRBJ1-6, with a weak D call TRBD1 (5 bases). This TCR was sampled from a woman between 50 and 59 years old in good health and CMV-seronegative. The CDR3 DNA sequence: TGTGCCAGCAGACCCCTGCGGGGGAGCTCCTATAATTCACCCCTCCACTTT. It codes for CASRPLRGSSYNSPLHF.